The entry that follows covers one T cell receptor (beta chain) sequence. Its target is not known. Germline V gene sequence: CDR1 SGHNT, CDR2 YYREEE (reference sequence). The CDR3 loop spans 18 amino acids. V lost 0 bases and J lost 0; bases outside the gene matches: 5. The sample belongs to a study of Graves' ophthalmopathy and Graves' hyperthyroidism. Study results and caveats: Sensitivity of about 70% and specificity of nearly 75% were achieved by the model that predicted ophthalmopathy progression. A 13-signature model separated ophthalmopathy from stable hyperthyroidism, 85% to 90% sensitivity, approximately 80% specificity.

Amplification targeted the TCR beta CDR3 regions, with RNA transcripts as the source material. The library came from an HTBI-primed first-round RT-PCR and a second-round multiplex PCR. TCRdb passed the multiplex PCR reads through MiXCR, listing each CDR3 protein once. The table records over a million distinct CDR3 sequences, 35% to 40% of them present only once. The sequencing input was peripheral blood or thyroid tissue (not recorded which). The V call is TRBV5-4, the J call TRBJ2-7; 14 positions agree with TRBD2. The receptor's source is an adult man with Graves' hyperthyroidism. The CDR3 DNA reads TGTGCCAGCAGCTTGGGACTAGCGGGAGGGCCGTCCTCCTACGAGCAGTACTTC. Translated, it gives CASSLGLAGGPSSYEQYF.